This T cell receptor beta chain was profiled in a study of T-cell reconstitution after alpha-beta-depleted transplantation in children (dated by TCRdb to about 2016). About the study as a whole: T-cell immune reconstitution after TCRalphabeta/CD19-depleted allogeneic hematopoietic cell transplantation in children was quantitatively tracked in the study by means of TCR repertoire profiling. The investigation overall reported the following: In some patients, the high TCRbeta diversity seen at day 60 was put down to recipient T cells and intrathymic progenitors that had survived conditioning. About two months after transplant, the apparently early recovery of alphabetaT-cell counts reportedly depended on just several hundred clones that had expanded rapidly and came from non-depleted graft cells. Hyperexpanded clone frequencies declined over subsequent months; after one year, T-cell counts and TCRbeta diversity were mostly attributed to newly produced T cells.

For this clonotype: Its antigen remains undetermined. The sample holds no much larger clone one base away, and base qualities are not on file.

Library preparation employed PCR. Sequencing was performed on an Illumina HiSeq 2500. To normalize quantification of the TCRbeta repertoire, the TCR libraries were built with molecular barcoding that relied on unique molecular identifiers. The public reads were reprocessed in TCRdb via fastp at Q25 and MiXCR, keeping in-frame beta chains. Identical CDR3 protein sequences are pooled into one entry, listed with their most common genes and DNA. This sample gives hundreds of thousands of distinct CDR3 sequences in total; 8% to 11% of them show up just once. The ten largest clonotypes hold 2% of the sample. The treatment or condition tag for this specimen amounts to: allogeneic hematopoietic cell transplantation with graft depleted of TCRalphabeta T cells and CD19 B cells. The transplant recipients were children given TCRalphabeta/CD19-depleted allogeneic hematopoietic cell grafts. V drops 4 bases and J drops 7 bases, leaving 11 bases in between. From a lookup of the germline V gene, CDR1 and CDR2 are SQVTM and ANQGSEA. Counted from cysteine to phenylalanine, this CDR3 has 13 amino acids. Only the CDR3 DNA stays, 39 bases, in frame from base 1.

The rearrangement joined TRBV29-1 to TRBJ1-6; the D gene cannot be resolved reliably. The sequence came from a child aged 2 to 10 with inherited bone marrow failure, due to receive a stem cell transplant. The material sequenced was PBMCs, taken before TCRalphabeta/CD19-depleted stem cell transplant. The DNA sequence reads TGCAGCGTTGCCCTTGACACGAATTCACCCCTCCACTTT. Its product reads: CSVALDTNSPLHF. The full variable domain, completed from the reference TRBV29-1 and TRBJ1-6 proteins outside the CDR3, reads SAVISQKPSRDICQRGTSLTIQCQVDSQVTMMFWYRQQPGQSLTLIATANQGSEATYESGFVIDKFPISRPNLTFSTLTVSNMSPEDSSIYLCSVALDTNSPLHFGNGTRLTVT.